This T cell receptor (beta chain) was profiled in a study of cytomegalovirus exposure and HLA in healthy donors. This CDR3 contains 16 residues. Trimming left V 3 bases short and J 4 bases short, with 15 bases between. Germline-derived CDR1 and CDR2 are LNHDA and SQIVND (reference sequence). This table comes from immunoSEQ multiplex PCR, and its TCRdb copy is limited to in-frame clones, with some not included. The sample shows around 60,000 clones, about 91% of them seen only once. Sequencing used PBMCs. The TCR sequence derives from a woman younger than 35 in good health and CMV-seronegative. The chain links TRBV19 to TRBJ2-2, with D hard to call. The chain's CDR3 is CASSISETPGTGELFF. The CDR3 nucleotides read TGTGCCAGTAGTATTTCTGAGACACCAGGCACCGGGGAGCTGTTTTTT.